Listed below are T cell receptor beta chains from one sample, sequenced in a study of blood T cell repertoires in COVID-19. Some clones are missing from TCRdb's copy, which holds only in-frame ones; the method was immunoSEQ multiplex PCR. Here the sample spans 150,000 to 200,000 clones, around 92% being singletons. Sequenced sample: PBMCs or T cells enriched from blood (not recorded which). Receptor source: a woman under 30 who had recovered from COVID-19. Both conserved end residues are part of each CDR3. A D gene is named only where the DNA matches it firmly. Clone size is not always given. Where it is, it says once, few, many or a class for expanded clones.

J: TRBJ1-2
D: TRBD1
V: TRBV13
size: .
CDR3: CASSLAGGRNYGYTF
DNA: TGTGCCAGCAGCTTAGCAGGGGGCCGGAACTATGGCTACACCTTC

J: TRBJ2-1
D: TRBD1
V: TRBV13
size: .
CDR3: CASSGAGQGYNEQFF
DNA: TGTGCCAGCAGCGGAGCAGGACAGGGCTACAATGAGCAGTTCTTC

J: TRBJ1-2
D: TRBD1
V: TRBV6-2/TRBV6-3
size: .
CDR3: CASSRQGAGYGYTF
DNA: TGTGCCAGCAGCAGACAGGGGGCTGGCTATGGCTACACCTTC

J: TRBJ1-1
D: TRBD1
V: TRBV6-5
size: .
CDR3: CASSYSRAGGTEAFF
DNA: TGTGCCAGCAGTTACTCGAGGGCAGGGGGCACTGAAGCTTTCTTT

J: TRBJ1-1
D: .
V: TRBV9
size: .
CDR3: CASSVGSQLLNTEAFF
DNA: TGTGCCAGCAGCGTAGGCAGTCAGTTGCTGAACACTGAAGCTTTCTTT

J: TRBJ2-3
D: .
V: TRBV7-9
size: .
CDR3: CASRTGSTDTQYF
DNA: TGTGCCAGCAGAACAGGGAGCACAGATACGCAGTATTTT

J: TRBJ1-6
D: TRBD1
V: TRBV7-9
size: .
CDR3: CASSLTGPPLHF
DNA: TGTGCCAGCAGCCTGACAGGGCCACCCCTCCACTTT

J: TRBJ1-5
D: TRBD1
V: TRBV6-7
size: .
CDR3: CASNIGQGGSNQPQHF
DNA: TGTGCCAGCAACATCGGACAGGGGGGGAGCAATCAGCCCCAGCATTTT

J: TRBJ1-6
D: .
V: TRBV7-9
size: .
CDR3: CASSLAQGTYNSPLHF
DNA: TGTGCCAGCAGCTTAGCTCAGGGGACCTATAATTCACCCCTCCACTTT

J: TRBJ1-1
D: .
V: TRBV13
size: .
CDR3: CASSLGRGTEAFF
DNA: TGTGCCAGCAGCTTAGGGCGGGGCACTGAAGCTTTCTTT

J: TRBJ1-1
D: TRBD1
V: TRBV4-2
size: .
CDR3: CASSQATGQVTEAFF
DNA: TGTGCCAGCAGCCAAGCCACCGGACAGGTTACTGAAGCTTTCTTT

J: TRBJ1-4
D: TRBD1
V: TRBV7-9
size: .
CDR3: CASSLMGTGSGEKLFF
DNA: TGTGCCAGCAGCTTAATGGGGACAGGATCGGGTGAAAAACTGTTTTTT

J: TRBJ1-1
D: TRBD1
V: TRBV19
size: .
CDR3: CASSKDRVSGTEAFF
DNA: TGTGCCAGTAGCAAGGACAGGGTTTCGGGCACTGAAGCTTTCTTT

J: TRBJ1-5
D: .
V: TRBV20-1
size: .
CDR3: CSASPPRGYQPQHF
DNA: TGCAGTGCTAGTCCCCCCCGGGGGTATCAGCCCCAGCATTTT

J: TRBJ2-3
D: .
V: TRBV19
size: .
CDR3: CASTLNRASSTDTQYF
DNA: TGTGCCAGCACCCTGAACAGGGCTTCTAGCACAGATACGCAGTATTTT

J: TRBJ2-2
D: .
V: TRBV2
size: .
CDR3: CASRKDSTGELFF
DNA: TGTGCCAGCAGGAAGGACAGCACCGGGGAGCTGTTTTTT

J: TRBJ1-3
D: .
V: TRBV3-1/TRBV3-2
size: .
CDR3: CASSQARVGNTIYF
DNA: TGTGCCAGCAGCCAAGCCAGGGTTGGAAACACCATATATTTT

J: TRBJ1-5
D: .
V: TRBV10-2
size: .
CDR3: CASSETGRHQPQHF
DNA: TGCGCCAGCAGTGAGACAGGCCGACATCAGCCCCAGCATTTT

J: TRBJ1-1
D: TRBD1
V: TRBV10-3
size: .
CDR3: CATRRGPNTEAFF
DNA: TGTGCCACCCGAAGGGGGCCGAACACTGAAGCTTTCTTT

J: TRBJ2-2
D: TRBD1
V: TRBV19
size: .
CDR3: CASWTGGYTGELFF
DNA: TGTGCCAGCTGGACAGGGGGGTACACCGGGGAGCTGTTTTTT

J: TRBJ1-1
D: .
V: TRBV6-5
size: .
CDR3: CASRRNGGEAFF
DNA: TGTGCCAGCAGGAGGAACGGTGGTGAAGCTTTCTTT

J: TRBJ2-5
D: TRBD1
V: TRBV10-3
size: .
CDR3: CAIWTGMGETQYF
DNA: TGTGCCATCTGGACAGGGATGGGGGAGACCCAGTACTTC

J: TRBJ1-2
D: .
V: TRBV12-3/TRBV12-4
size: .
CDR3: CASSIHELNGYTF
DNA: TGTGCCAGCAGTATCCACGAACTTAATGGCTACACCTTC

J: TRBJ2-7
D: TRBD2
V: TRBV5-4
size: .
CDR3: CASSTKRGGRDEQYF
DNA: TGTGCCAGCAGCACAAAACGGGGGGGTCGGGACGAGCAGTACTTC

J: TRBJ1-2
D: .
V: TRBV6-6
size: few
CDR3: CASTYESVVNGYTF
DNA: TGTGCCAGCACTTACGAATCCGTAGTGAATGGCTACACCTTC

J: TRBJ2-3
D: TRBD2
V: TRBV5-4
size: .
CDR3: CASSQRAGGRTDTQYF
DNA: TGTGCCAGCAGCCAGAGAGCGGGGGGGCGCACAGATACGCAGTATTTT

J: TRBJ2-1
D: TRBD1
V: TRBV24-1
size: once
CDR3: CATSDQGQGARNEQFF
DNA: TGTGCCACCAGTGATCAGGGACAGGGGGCGCGCAATGAGCAGTTCTTC